This T cell receptor (beta chain) appears in the sequencing data of a study of tumor-infiltrating lymphocytes in primary liver carcinoma. Trimming pared 5 bases from V and 5 bases from J, leaving 19 bases between. This CDR3 contains 16 residues. Germline V gene data show CDR1 as SGHVS and CDR2 as FQNEAQ. Unsorted whole blood yielded the blood RNA, and germline DNA was also extracted. Total RNA (around 0.45 ug) served as template for TCR beta cDNA synthesis primed by a constant-region primer. TCR beta libraries came from three nested multiplex PCR rounds using slightly modified ARM-PCR. The opening two PCR rounds, roughly 11 cycles each, paired TRBV1-TRBV30 forward primers with a C-beta reverse primer. TCRdb used MiXCR to reprocess the multiplex PCR reads, holding one entry per CDR3 protein. The profile shows 300,000 to 400,000 distinct CDR3 sequences, less than 75% of them singletons.

The receptor's source is a man in his forties with primary liver carcinoma and hepatitis B virus infection. The sequenced sample was peripheral blood. The genes are TRBV7-8 and TRBJ1-5, with D tentatively TRBD1 (5 bases). CDR3 nucleotides: TGTGCCAGCAGCCCGCGGGGGGGGTCAGAATATCAGCCCCAGCATTTT. It specifies CASSPRGGSEYQPQHF.